This T cell receptor (beta chain) emerged from a study of T cell repertoires in cytomegalovirus infection. Study summary: Public TCR beta signatures marked donors with CMV infection and the matching HLA. Overall study findings and caveats: Across the ex vivo response, the dominant clonotypes were HLA-C-restricted CMV-specific TCR beta clonotypes.

This CDR3 comprises 13 residues. Looked up from germline, CDR1 is DFQATT and CDR2 is SNEGSKA (reference sequence). V lost 0 bases, J lost 2 bases, and 7 bases lay in between. As for this clonotype: Its antigen remains unknown.

TCRdb re-called the reads with MiXCR, one entry per CDR3 protein. The sample contains 200,000 or so distinct CDR3 sequences, roughly 27% of which appear only once. V gene TRBV20-1 combines with J gene TRBJ2-5; perhaps TRBD1 as D (5 bases). This TCR came from a human donor in good health (CMV status not recorded). Some clones in this sample may be carry-over from other donors' samples. Sequencing was done on a sample of PBMCs. This CDR3 is CSARDNRQETQYF. In DNA form, the CDR3 reads TGCAGTGCTAGAGATAACAGGCAAGAGACCCAGTACTTC.